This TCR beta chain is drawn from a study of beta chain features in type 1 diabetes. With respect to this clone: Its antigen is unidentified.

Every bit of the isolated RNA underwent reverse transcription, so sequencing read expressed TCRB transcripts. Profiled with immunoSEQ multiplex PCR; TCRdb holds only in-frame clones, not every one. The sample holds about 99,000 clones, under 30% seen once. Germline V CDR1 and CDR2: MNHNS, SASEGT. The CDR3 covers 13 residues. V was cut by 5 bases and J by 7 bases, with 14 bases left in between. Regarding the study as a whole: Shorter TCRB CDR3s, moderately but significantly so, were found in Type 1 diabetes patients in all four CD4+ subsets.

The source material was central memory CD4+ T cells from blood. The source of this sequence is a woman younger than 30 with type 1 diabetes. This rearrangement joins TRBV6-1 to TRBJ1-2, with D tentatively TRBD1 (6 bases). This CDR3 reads CASSTTDRAGYTF. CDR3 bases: TGTGCCAGCAGTACCACGGACAGAGCTGGCTACACCTTC.